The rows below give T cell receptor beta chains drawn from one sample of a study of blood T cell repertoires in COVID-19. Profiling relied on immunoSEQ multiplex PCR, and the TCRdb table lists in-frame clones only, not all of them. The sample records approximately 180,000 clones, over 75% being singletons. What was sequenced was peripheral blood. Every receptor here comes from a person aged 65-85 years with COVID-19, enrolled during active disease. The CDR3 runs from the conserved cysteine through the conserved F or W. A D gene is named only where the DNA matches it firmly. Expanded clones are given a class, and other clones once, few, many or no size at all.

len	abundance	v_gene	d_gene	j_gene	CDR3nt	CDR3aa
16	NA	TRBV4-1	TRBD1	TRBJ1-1	TGCGCCAGCAGCCAAACGGGACAGGGGGCGGGAACTGAAGCTTTCTTT	CASSQTGQGAGTEAFF
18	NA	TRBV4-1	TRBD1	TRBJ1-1	TGCGCCAGCAGCCAAGAGAGAGGACAGGGCATTATTAGCACTGAAGCTTTCTTT	CASSQERGQGIISTEAFF
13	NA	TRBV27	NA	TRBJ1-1	TGTGCCAGCAGTTTTCAATTAGACAGGCAAGCTTTCTTT	CASSFQLDRQAFF
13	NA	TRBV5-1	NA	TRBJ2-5	TGCGCCAGCAGCTTGCTGGTTGGCGAGACCCAGTACTTC	CASSLLVGETQYF
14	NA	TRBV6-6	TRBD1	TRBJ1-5	TGTGCCAGCAACACCCTACAGGGGAATCAGCCCCAGCATTTT	CASNTLQGNQPQHF
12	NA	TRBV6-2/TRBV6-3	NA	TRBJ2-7	TGTGCCAGCAGTGCACTGGCCGGGGGACAGTACTTC	CASSALAGGQYF
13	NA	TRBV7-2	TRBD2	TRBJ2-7	TGTGCCAGTGGGACTAGCGGGACCTACGAGCAGTACTTC	CASGTSGTYEQYF
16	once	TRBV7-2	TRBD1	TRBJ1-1	TGTGCCAGCAGCTTAGGCTCCGACAGGGCCGGCACTGAAGCTTTCTTT	CASSLGSDRAGTEAFF
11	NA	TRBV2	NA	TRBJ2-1	TGTGCCAGCATGGGGCATAATGAGCAGTTCTTC	CASMGHNEQFF
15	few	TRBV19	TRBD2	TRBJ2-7	TGTGCCAGTAGTTCTGATAGCGGGAGCGTCTACGAGCAGTACTTC	CASSSDSGSVYEQYF
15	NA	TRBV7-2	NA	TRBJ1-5	TGTGCCAGCAGCCCGAACAGGGTTTCAGGTCAGCCCCAGCATTTT	CASSPNRVSGQPQHF
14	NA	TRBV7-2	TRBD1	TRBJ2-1	TGTGCCAGCAGCTTAGCGGGACAGTTAAATGAGCAGTTCTTC	CASSLAGQLNEQFF
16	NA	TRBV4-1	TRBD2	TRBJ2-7	TGCGCCAGCAGCCCCTACCGCGGGGGGCCCACCTACGAGCAGTACTTC	CASSPYRGGPTYEQYF
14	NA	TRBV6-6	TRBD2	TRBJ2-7	TGTGCCAGCAGGCTAGCGGGAGGCTCCTACGAGCAGTACTTC	CASRLAGGSYEQYF
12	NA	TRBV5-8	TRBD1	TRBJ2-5	TGTGCCAGCAGCCGGGACAGGGAGACCCAGTACTTC	CASSRDRETQYF
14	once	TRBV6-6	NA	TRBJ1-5	TGTGCCAGCGCTGGCGGGGTTCGGGATCAGCCCCAGCATTTT	CASAGGVRDQPQHF
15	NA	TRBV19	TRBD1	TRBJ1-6	TGTGCCAGTAGTACCAGTCGGACAGGGAATTCACCCCTCCACTTT	CASSTSRTGNSPLHF
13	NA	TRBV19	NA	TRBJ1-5	TGTGCCAGCGAGGGAGGGTTTCGGCAGCCCCAGCATTTT	CASEGGFRQPQHF
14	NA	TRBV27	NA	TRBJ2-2	TGTGCCAGCAGTTTACTCCCTCACCGGGGGGAGCTGTTTTTT	CASSLLPHRGELFF
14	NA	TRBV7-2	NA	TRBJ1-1	TGTGCCAGCAGCTTACAGGTTTCGAACACTGAAGCTTTCTTT	CASSLQVSNTEAFF
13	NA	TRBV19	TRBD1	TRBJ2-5	TGTGCCAGTAGCCGGACAGGGCGGGAGACCCAGTACTTC	CASSRTGRETQYF
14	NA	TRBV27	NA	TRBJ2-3	TGTGCCAGCAGCCTAGGTGCTAGCACAGATACGCAGTATTTT	CASSLGASTDTQYF
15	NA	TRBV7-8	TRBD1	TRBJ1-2	TGTGCCAGCAGCTTGATGTCGGGACAGGGGTCTGGCTACACCTTC	CASSLMSGQGSGYTF
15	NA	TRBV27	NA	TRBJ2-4	TGTGCCAGCACCACTAGTCTCTTAGCCAAAAACATTCAGTACTTC	CASTTSLLAKNIQYF
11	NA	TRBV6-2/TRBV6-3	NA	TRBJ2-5	TGTGCCAGCAGTTATTTTGCGGATACGTACTTC	CASSYFADTYF
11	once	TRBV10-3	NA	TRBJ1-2	TGTGCCATCAGTGAGCTCTATGGCTACACCTTC	CAISELYGYTF
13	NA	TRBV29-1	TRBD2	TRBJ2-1	TGCAGCGTTGCGGGGGGGGCTAGCAATGAGCAGTTCTTC	CSVAGGASNEQFF
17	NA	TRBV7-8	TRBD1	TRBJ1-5	TGTGCCAGCAGCTTCGGACAGGGGGGTTATAGCAATCAGCCCCAGCATTTT	CASSFGQGGYSNQPQHF
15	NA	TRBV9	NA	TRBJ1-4	TGTGCCAGCAGCGTAAGGGGCGACGCTAATGAAAAACTGTTTTTT	CASSVRGDANEKLFF
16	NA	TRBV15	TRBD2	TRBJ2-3	TGTGCCACCAGCAGAGTGGTCAGCGGGGGGAGAGATACGCAGTATTTT	CATSRVVSGGRDTQYF
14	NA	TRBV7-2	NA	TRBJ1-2	TGTGCCAGCAGCCCGGGAGGGTCGAACTATGGCTACACCTTC	CASSPGGSNYGYTF
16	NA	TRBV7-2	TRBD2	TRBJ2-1	TGTGCCAGCATTGAGGCTAGCGGGAGGGTTTACAATGAGCAGTTCTTC	CASIEASGRVYNEQFF
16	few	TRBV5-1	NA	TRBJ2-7	TGCGCCAGCAGCTTGGCCAATTCTAGACAGCCCTACGAGCAGTACTTC	CASSLANSRQPYEQYF
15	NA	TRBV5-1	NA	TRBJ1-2	TGCGCCAGCAGCCTGACACAGGACCCACTATCGGGCTACACCTTC	CASSLTQDPLSGYTF
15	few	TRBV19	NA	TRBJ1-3	TGTGCCAGTAGTATCGGACACCTCCCTGGAAACACCATATATTTT	CASSIGHLPGNTIYF
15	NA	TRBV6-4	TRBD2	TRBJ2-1	TGCCCCTCTGCGGGAGGCCCGAGCTCCTACAATGAGCAGTTCTTC	CPSAGGPSSYNEQFF
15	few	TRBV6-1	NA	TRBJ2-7	TGTGCCAGCAGTGAAGGAGGTGGGGGCTGGTACGAGCAGTACTTC	CASSEGGGGWYEQYF
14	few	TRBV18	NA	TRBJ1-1	TGTGCCAGCTCACCGGGACATATGAACACTGAAGCTTTCTTT	CASSPGHMNTEAFF
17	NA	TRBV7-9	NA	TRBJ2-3	TGTGCCAGCAGCGGCCTATTACGCAGACGGGGCACAGATACGCAGTATTTT	CASSGLLRRRGTDTQYF
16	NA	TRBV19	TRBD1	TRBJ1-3	TGTGCCAGTAGTACAGACAGGGAAGGGGCTGGAAACACCATATATTTT	CASSTDREGAGNTIYF